This TCR beta chain derives from a study of T cells in tuberculosis. Study context: PBMC were archived before or within 7 days of starting treatment. Study-level findings and limits: GMM-specific TCRs were nearer to active tuberculosis alpha repertoires, suggesting expansion. Cases with active tuberculosis were adults, while controls were adolescents.

The time point was: new active TB diagnosis, blood taken before or within 7 days of starting treatment. Tuberculosis was confirmed by positive sputum smear and/or M. tuberculosis culture. Notes on this clone: Antigen: not known.

Trimming pared 0 bases from V and 7 bases from J, leaving 23 bases between. Germline assignment: CDR1 SGDLS and CDR2 YYNGEE. The CDR3 has 18 residues. The table came from immunoSEQ multiplex PCR; TCRdb's copy has only in-frame clones and leaves some out. The sample has about 40,000 clones, approximately 94% seen once. The V call is TRBV9, the J call TRBJ2-1; D may be TRBD2 (7 bases). Material: PBMCs, obtained at tuberculosis diagnosis. This TCR came from an adult with tuberculosis. The CDR3 bases are TGTGCCAGCAGCGTAGTGTATGGTGGGGGGGCGGAGATGAATGAGCAGTTCTTC. Translating it yields CASSVVYGGGAEMNEQFF.